The present T cell receptor beta chain was sequenced within a study of blood T cell repertoires in COVID-19. Study-level information: Researchers got acute and convalescent COVID-19 samples from the United States, Italy and Spain. Sample material is recorded as cDNA or gDNA derived from T cells, B-cell-depleted T cells, or PBMCs.

The V gene's germline CDR1 is SQVTM and CDR2 ANQGSEA. The CDR3 is 15 residues long. The junction had 7 bases not matched to a gene; V was cut back by 6 bases and J by 2 bases. Authors' processing steps: Estimation of nucleated cell counts was performed using reference gene primer amplification. TCRdb's table, derived via immunoSEQ multiplex PCR, lists solely in-frame clones and lacks some. The V and J calls and clone size are taken from that table; D and trimming were inferred from the DNA. The sample carries 60,000 to 85,000 clones, about 80% recorded once. The source of this sequence is a man in his 70s who had recovered from COVID-19. The rearrangement links TRBV29-1 to TRBJ2-6, with TRBD1 matching over 7 bases. Material: peripheral blood. CDR3 bases: TGCAGCGTCTACGGGACAGAAACTGGGGCCAACGTCCTGACTTTC. This sequence encodes CSVYGTETGANVLTF.